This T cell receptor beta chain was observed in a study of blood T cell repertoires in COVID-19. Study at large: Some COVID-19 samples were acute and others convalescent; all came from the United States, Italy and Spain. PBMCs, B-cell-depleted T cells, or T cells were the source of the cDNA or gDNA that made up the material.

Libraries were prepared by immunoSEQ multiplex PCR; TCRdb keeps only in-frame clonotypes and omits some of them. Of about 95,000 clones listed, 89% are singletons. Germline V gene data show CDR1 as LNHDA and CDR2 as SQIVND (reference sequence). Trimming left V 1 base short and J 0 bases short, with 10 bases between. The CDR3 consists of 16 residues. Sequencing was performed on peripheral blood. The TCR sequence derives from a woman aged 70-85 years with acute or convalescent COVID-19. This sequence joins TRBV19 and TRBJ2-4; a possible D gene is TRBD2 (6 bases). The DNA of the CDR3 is TGTGCCAGTAGTATAGGGGGGACTCTAGCCAAAAACATTCAGTACTTC. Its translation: CASSIGGTLAKNIQYF.